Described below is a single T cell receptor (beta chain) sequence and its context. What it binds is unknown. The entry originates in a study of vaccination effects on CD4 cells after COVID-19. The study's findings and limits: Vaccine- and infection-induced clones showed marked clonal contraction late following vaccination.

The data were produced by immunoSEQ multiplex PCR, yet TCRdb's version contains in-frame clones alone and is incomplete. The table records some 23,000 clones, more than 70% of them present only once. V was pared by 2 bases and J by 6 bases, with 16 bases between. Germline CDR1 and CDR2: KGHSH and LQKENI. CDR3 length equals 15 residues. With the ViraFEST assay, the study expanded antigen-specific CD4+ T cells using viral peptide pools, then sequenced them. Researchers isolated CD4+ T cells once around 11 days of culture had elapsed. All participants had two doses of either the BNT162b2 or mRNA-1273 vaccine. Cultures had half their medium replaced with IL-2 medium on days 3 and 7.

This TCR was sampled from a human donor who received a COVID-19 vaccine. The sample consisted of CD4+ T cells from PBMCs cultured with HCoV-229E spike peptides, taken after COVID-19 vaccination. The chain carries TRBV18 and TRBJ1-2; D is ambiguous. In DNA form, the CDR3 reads TGTGCCAGCTCACCATTCTTTGGAGACGAAGATGGCTACACCTTC. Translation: CASSPFFGDEDGYTF.